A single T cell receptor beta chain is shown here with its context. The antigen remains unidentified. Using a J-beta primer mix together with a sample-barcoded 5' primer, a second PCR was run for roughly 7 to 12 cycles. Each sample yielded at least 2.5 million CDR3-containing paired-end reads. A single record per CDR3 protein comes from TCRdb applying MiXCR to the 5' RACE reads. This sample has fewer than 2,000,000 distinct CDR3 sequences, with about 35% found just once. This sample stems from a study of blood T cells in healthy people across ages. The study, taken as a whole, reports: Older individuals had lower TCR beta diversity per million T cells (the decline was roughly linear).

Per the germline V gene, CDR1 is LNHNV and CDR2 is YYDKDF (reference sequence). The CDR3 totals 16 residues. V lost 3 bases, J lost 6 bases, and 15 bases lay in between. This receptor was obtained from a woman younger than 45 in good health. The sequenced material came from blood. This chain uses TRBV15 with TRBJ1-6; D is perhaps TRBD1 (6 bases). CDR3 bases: TGTGCCACCAGCAGTGGCAACAGGGAACTTAATTCACCCCTCCACTTT. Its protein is CATSSGNRELNSPLHF.